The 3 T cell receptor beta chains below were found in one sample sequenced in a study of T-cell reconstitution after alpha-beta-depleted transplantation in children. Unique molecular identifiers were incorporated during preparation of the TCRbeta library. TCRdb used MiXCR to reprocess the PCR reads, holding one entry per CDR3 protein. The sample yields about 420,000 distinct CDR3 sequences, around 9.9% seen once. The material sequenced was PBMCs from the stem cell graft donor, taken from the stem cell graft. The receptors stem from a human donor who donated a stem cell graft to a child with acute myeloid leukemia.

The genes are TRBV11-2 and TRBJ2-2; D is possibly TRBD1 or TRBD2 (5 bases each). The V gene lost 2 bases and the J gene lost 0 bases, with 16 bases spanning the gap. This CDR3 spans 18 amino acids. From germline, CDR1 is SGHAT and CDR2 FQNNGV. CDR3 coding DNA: TGTGCCAGCAGCTTATTGGGACCGAAAAGGGCGAACACCGGGGAGCTGTTTTTT. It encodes CASSLLGPKRANTGELFF.

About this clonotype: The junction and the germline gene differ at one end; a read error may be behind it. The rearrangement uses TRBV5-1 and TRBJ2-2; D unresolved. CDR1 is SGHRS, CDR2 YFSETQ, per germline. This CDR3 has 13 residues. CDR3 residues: CAGSFRIGVELFF. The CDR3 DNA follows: TGCGCCGGCAGCTTTAGAATTGGCGTGGAGCTGTTTTTT.

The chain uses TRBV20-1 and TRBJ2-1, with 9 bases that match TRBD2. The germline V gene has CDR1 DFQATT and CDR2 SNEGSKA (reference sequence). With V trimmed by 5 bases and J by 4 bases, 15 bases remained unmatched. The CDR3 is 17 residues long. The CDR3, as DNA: TGCAGTGCTCGGACCTCCAGCCTAGCGGGGATGTACAATGAGCAGTTCTTC. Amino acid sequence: CSARTSSLAGMYNEQFF.